Listed below are T cell receptor beta chains from one sample, sequenced in a study of blood T cell repertoires in COVID-19. Some clones are missing from TCRdb's copy, which holds only in-frame ones; the method was immunoSEQ multiplex PCR. Counted here are fewer than 650,000 clones, around 90% occurring once; the ten biggest clones make up 7.8%. Material for sequencing was peripheral blood. The receptors stem from a woman aged 45-60 years with COVID-19, enrolled during active disease. The CDR3 runs from the conserved cysteine through the conserved F or W. Fields, in order: V gene, J gene, clone size, D gene, CDR3 protein, CDR3 DNA. The D gene is left open where the match is weak. The size of a clone is reported for some rows only, either as once, few or many, or as a class for expanded clones.

TRBV6-1	TRBJ1-6	.	.	CASSEATLGTQSPLHF	TGTGCCAGCAGTGAAGCCACGTTAGGGACACAGTCACCCCTCCACTTT
TRBV6-5	TRBJ1-2	.	TRBD1	CASSPDRINYGYTF	TGTGCCAGCAGCCCGGACAGGATTAACTATGGCTACACCTTC
TRBV11-2	TRBJ1-3	.	.	CASSYFVVPSGNTIYF	TGTGCCAGCAGCTACTTCGTTGTTCCCTCTGGAAACACCATATATTTT
TRBV11-2	TRBJ2-7	.	TRBD2	CASSSGLAGGNWREQYF	TGTGCCAGCAGCTCCGGACTAGCGGGGGGAAATTGGCGCGAGCAGTACTTC
TRBV18	TRBJ1-3	.	TRBD1	CATRQGLSGNTIYF	TGTGCCACCAGACAGGGTCTCTCTGGAAACACCATATATTTT
TRBV4-2	TRBJ1-2	.	.	CASSQGQVYGYTF	TGTGCCAGCAGCCAAGGGCAGGTGTATGGCTACACCTTC
TRBV5-4	TRBJ1-6	.	.	CAAYTARGTTGRSPLHF	TGTGCCGCCTACACAGCGCGTGGGACAACCGGGAGGTCACCCCTCCACTTT
TRBV2	TRBJ1-1	.	.	CASTTEGTEAFF	TGTGCCAGCACGACTGAGGGCACTGAAGCTTTCTTT
TRBV6-5	TRBJ1-6	few	.	CASRTQGSHSPLHF	TGTGCCAGCAGGACACAGGGTTCCCATTCACCCCTCCACTTT
TRBV9	TRBJ2-5	once	TRBD2	CASSPRVGGETQYF	TGTGCCAGCAGCCCCCGGGTGGGGGGGGAGACCCAGTACTTC
TRBV2	TRBJ2-7	.	.	CASSSPEDSYEQYF	TGTGCCAGCAGCAGCCCGGAGGATTCCTACGAGCAGTACTTC
TRBV18	TRBJ2-1	once	.	CASSQAQGPEVNEQFF	TGTGCCAGCTCACAAGCACAGGGACCCGAGGTCAATGAGCAGTTCTTC
TRBV5-6	TRBJ2-3	.	TRBD2	CASSLSLTSGATDTQYF	TGTGCCAGCAGCTTATCTTTAACTAGCGGGGCCACAGATACGCAGTATTTT
TRBV3-1/TRBV3-2	TRBJ2-7	.	.	CASSQWAMGTDYEQYF	TGTGCCAGCAGCCAATGGGCCATGGGGACTGACTACGAGCAGTACTTC
TRBV5-4	TRBJ1-4	.	.	CASSNQRGNEKLFF	TGTGCCAGCAGCAACCAACGGGGTAATGAAAAACTGTTTTTT
TRBV9	TRBJ1-2	.	.	CASSRTEGYGYTF	TGTGCCAGCAGCCGCACCGAGGGCTACGGCTACACCTTC
TRBV19	TRBJ2-7	.	TRBD2	CATTSGAPYEQYF	TGTGCCACCACTAGCGGGGCTCCCTACGAGCAGTACTTC
TRBV6-5	TRBJ1-1	.	TRBD1	CASSYLDRANTEAFF	TGTGCCAGCAGTTACCTTGACAGGGCGAACACTGAAGCTTTCTTT
TRBV2	TRBJ1-2	.	.	CAIRDGRNYGYTF	TGTGCCATAAGGGACGGGAGAAACTATGGCTACACCTTC
TRBV28	TRBJ2-3	.	TRBD2	CASSFMAGVTDTQYF	TGTGCCAGCAGTTTCATGGCGGGGGTCACAGATACGCAGTATTTT
TRBV29-1	TRBJ2-7	.	.	CSVGEGGYEQYF	TGCAGCGTTGGGGAAGGGGGCTACGAGCAGTACTTC
TRBV9	TRBJ2-7	.	.	CASSVGQGSTYEQYF	TGTGCCAGCAGCGTAGGGCAGGGAAGTACCTACGAGCAGTACTTC
TRBV12-2	TRBJ2-1	.	.	CASRFSQAPDSKQFF	TGTGCAAGTCGCTTCTCCCAGGCTCCAGACAGTAAGCAGTTCTTC
TRBV27	TRBJ2-3	few	TRBD1	CASTMSWDRVGDTQYF	TGTGCCAGCACTATGTCTTGGGACAGGGTCGGAGATACGCAGTATTTT
TRBV29-1	TRBJ1-1	.	TRBD1	CSVLQGTHTEAFF	TGCAGCGTCCTACAGGGGACACACACTGAAGCTTTCTTT
TRBV5-5	TRBJ1-4	.	TRBD1	CASSPGQGGSEKLFF	TGTGCCAGCAGCCCGGGACAGGGAGGGAGCGAAAAACTGTTTTTT
TRBV7-9	TRBJ1-1	.	TRBD1	CASRGTGMNTEAFF	TGTGCCAGCAGGGGGACAGGGATGAACACTGAAGCTTTCTTT
TRBV28	TRBJ2-3	.	TRBD1	CASSPTTGGVADTQYF	TGTGCCAGCAGTCCAACGACAGGGGGGGTAGCAGATACGCAGTATTTT
TRBV5-1	TRBJ1-2	.	TRBD1	CASSSGTVNYGYTF	TGCGCCAGCAGCTCCGGGACAGTAAACTATGGCTACACCTTC
TRBV15	TRBJ1-1	.	TRBD1	CATRGTGYTEAFF	TGTGCCACCAGGGGGACAGGGTACACTGAAGCTTTCTTT
TRBV12-3/TRBV12-4	TRBJ1-2	once	.	CASSLTGHYGYTF	TGTGCCAGCAGTCTGACAGGCCACTATGGCTACACCTTC
TRBV6-5	TRBJ1-2	.	.	CASSLNREGYGYTF	TGTGCCAGCAGTTTGAACAGGGAGGGCTATGGCTACACCTTC
TRBV9	TRBJ2-3	once	.	CASSDISTDTQYF	TGTGCCAGCAGCGACATTTCCACAGATACGCAGTATTTT
TRBV27	TRBJ1-6	.	TRBD1	CASSYSGQGRAPLHF	TGTGCCAGCTCGTACTCGGGACAGGGGCGGGCACCCCTCCACTTT
TRBV5-1	TRBJ2-2	.	TRBD2	CASSSPLAGANTGELFF	TGCGCCAGCAGCTCACCACTAGCGGGGGCGAACACCGGGGAGCTGTTTTTT
TRBV5-8	TRBJ1-5	.	TRBD1	CASSRIQGISNQPQHF	TGTGCCAGCAGCCGAATACAGGGGATTAGCAATCAGCCCCAGCATTTT
TRBV7-2	TRBJ1-6	.	TRBD1	CASSMGQLNSPLHF	TGTGCCAGCAGCATGGGACAGCTTAATTCACCCCTCCACTTT
TRBV4-1	TRBJ1-4	.	TRBD1	CASSRTGFEKLFF	TGCGCCAGCAGCCGGACAGGGTTTGAAAAACTGTTTTTT
TRBV9	TRBJ1-4	.	.	CASSVGRGSGEKLFF	TGTGCCAGCAGCGTAGGGAGGGGCTCGGGTGAAAAACTGTTTTTT
TRBV18	TRBJ2-1	.	TRBD2	CASSPASGGAYNEQFF	TGTGCCAGCTCACCAGCTAGCGGGGGGGCCTACAATGAGCAGTTCTTC
TRBV29-1	TRBJ2-5	.	.	CSVATGLTETQYF	TGCAGCGTCGCAACGGGACTGACTGAAACCCAGTACTTC
TRBV4-1	TRBJ1-2	.	TRBD1	CASSHGQGAWGYGYTF	TGCGCCAGCAGCCACGGACAGGGGGCATGGGGGTATGGCTACACCTTC
TRBV2	TRBJ1-2	.	.	CASSRDRGGYTF	TGTGCCAGCAGTCGGGATCGCGGTGGCTACACCTTC
TRBV5-4	TRBJ1-2	.	TRBD1	CASSYDRGTVYGYTF	TGTGCCAGCAGTTATGACAGGGGTACCGTCTATGGCTACACCTTC
TRBV6-1	TRBJ2-1	.	.	CASTELPLNNEQFF	TGTGCCAGCACTGAACTCCCCCTAAACAATGAGCAGTTCTTC
TRBV5-1	TRBJ2-1	once	.	CASERGGSYNEQFF	TGCGCCAGCGAAAGGGGGGGATCCTACAATGAGCAGTTCTTC
TRBV11-2	TRBJ1-1	.	.	CASSRSVGAGTEAFF	TGTGCCAGCAGCCGGAGTGTCGGGGCGGGAACTGAAGCTTTCTTT
TRBV5-6	TRBJ1-5	.	.	CASSSGNQPQHF	TGTGCCAGCTCAAGCGGCAATCAGCCCCAGCATTTT
TRBV3-1/TRBV3-2	TRBJ2-1	.	.	CASSRVGQGSYNEQFF	TGTGCCAGCAGTCGGGTAGGCCAGGGTTCCTACAATGAGCAGTTCTTC
TRBV24-1	TRBJ2-5	.	TRBD1	CATSGTGGEETQYF	TGTGCCACCAGCGGGACAGGGGGAGAAGAGACCCAGTACTTC
TRBV9	TRBJ2-3	.	TRBD2	CASSGLLGTSGVRDTQYF	TGTGCCAGCAGCGGTTTACTCGGGACTAGCGGGGTCCGCGATACGCAGTATTTT
TRBV5-8	TRBJ2-5	.	.	CASSLRQVETQYF	TGTGCCAGCAGCTTGCGACAGGTGGAGACCCAGTACTTC